This record looks at one TCR beta chain sequence and its context. Its antigen is currently unknown. Using its own MiXCR run on the RACE reads, TCRdb lists one record per CDR3 protein. The sample lists about 250,000 distinct CDR3 sequences; 7.7% were seen once. The entry originates in a study of human T cells and chemical hapten exposure. Study-wide background: Enrolled patients were predominantly female and had alopecia areata, totalis or universalis.

Germline CDR1 KGHSH, CDR2 LQKENI. This CDR3 comprises 13 residues. Trimming stripped 3 bases from V and 4 bases from J, with 9 bases between. Study-wide points: Controls formed significantly fewer large CDR3 similarity clusters than expanded TCRs did.

Time point noted: pre-sensitization, week 0. Regarding treatment: therapeutic diphenylcyclopropenone sensitization with weekly scalp DPC. The clonotype comes from a man aged 18 to 30 with alopecia areata. Some clones in this sample may be carry-over from other donors' samples. The chain is built from TRBV18 and TRBJ1-2; D is uncertain. Source: whole blood, taken in connection with sensitization to the hapten diphenylcyclopropenone (DPC). The CDR3 region is CASSPPSPYGYTF. Written as DNA, the CDR3 is TGTGCCAGCTCACCCCCCAGCCCCTATGGCTACACCTTC.